The 15 T cell receptor beta chains reported below all come from one sample, sequenced in a study of vaccination and CD4 T cells after COVID-19. An Oncomine TCR Beta short-read assay was used to sequence the DNA from cultured CD4+ T cells. Each CDR3 protein is one row after TCRdb ran MiXCR on the PCR reads. The profile covers about 15,000 distinct CDR3 sequences, with 42% appearing a single time and approximately 22% taken by the ten largest. The antigens of these receptors remain unknown. Indicated treatment: approximately nine-day PBMC culture with coronavirus spike peptide pools or control peptides (ViraFEST assay). The sample taken for sequencing was cultured CD4+ T cells from blood. The receptors stem from a human donor with COVID-19.

A note on this clonotype: The germline gene is not matched at one end of the junction; a read error may be the cause. The chain couples TRBV7-7 to TRBJ2-7, with D perhaps given as TRBD1 or TRBD2 (5 bases each). CDR3 length equals 15 residues. CDR1 is SSHAT and CDR2 is FNYEAQ in the germline V gene (reference sequence). This CDR3 reads CASSQGTSRTYEQYF. In DNA, the CDR3 is TGTGCTAGCAGCCAAGGGACGTCGAGAACCTACGAGCAGTACTTC.

This clonotype was counted only a few times. CDR3 nucleotides: TGTGCCAGTAGTATAGCGGGACAGGCGTGGCAGCCCCAGCATTTT. Its protein is CASSIAGQAWQPQHF. The chain is built from TRBV19 and TRBJ1-5, with 8 bases that match TRBD1. V gave up 1 base and J gave up 7 bases; unmatched junction bases: 6. Germline V gene sequence: CDR1 LNHDA, CDR2 SQIVND (reference sequence). This CDR3 region has 15 residues.

This clonotype showed up just a few times. V is TRBV11-2 and J is TRBJ1-1; D possibly corresponds to TRBD1 (5 bases). The germline CDR1 and CDR2 sequences are SGHAT and FQNNGV. The CDR3 is 14 residues long. V shed 2 bases and J shed 0 bases, with 7 bases lying between them. Written as DNA, the CDR3 is TGTGCCAGCAGCTTACAGGGTATGAACACTGAAGCTTTCTTT. Its protein product is CASSLQGMNTEAFF. The full variable domain, its missing parts supplied by reference TRBV11-2 and TRBJ1-1, is EAGVAQSPRYKIIEKRQSVAFWCNPISGHATLYWYQQILGQGPKLLIQFQNNGVVDDSQLPKDRFSAERLKGVDSTLKIQPAKLEDSAVYLCASSLQGMNTEAFFGQGTRLTVV.

The V call is TRBV14, the J call TRBJ2-1; no reliable D call. V dropped 1 base and J dropped 7 bases, with 14 bases sitting between them. This CDR3 is built from 15 residues. Germline assignment: CDR1 SGHDN and CDR2 FVKESK. CDR3 bases: TGTGCCAGCAGCCAAGTCTTTCAGAATGGGAATGAGCAGTTCTTC. Its protein product is CASSQVFQNGNEQFF.

This chain joins TRBV5-1 and TRBJ2-5, with D possibly TRBD1 on 5 matching bases. V dropped 1 base and J dropped 4 bases, with 11 bases sitting between them. This CDR3 has 14 residues. The germline gives CDR1 SGHRS, CDR2 YFSETQ. The CDR3 DNA sequence: TGCGCCAGCAGCTTGCTGCCTAGGGGAGAGACCCAGTACTTC. Translation gives CASSLLPRGETQYF. The full variable domain, completed using reference TRBV5-1 and TRBJ2-5, is KAGVTQTPRYLIKTRGQQVTLSCSPISGHRSVSWYQQTPGQGLQFLFEYFSETQRNKGNFPGRFSGRQFSNSRSEMNVSTLELGDSALYLCASSLLPRGETQYFGPGTRLLVL.

There are a few counts of this clonotype. The chain combines TRBV12-3 or TRBV12-4 with TRBJ1-2, with no clear D. This CDR3 has 14 amino acids. Trimming stripped 5 bases from V and 4 bases from J, with 14 bases between. This CDR3 is CASSPTLTGYGYTF. The CDR3 nucleotides read TGTGCCAGCAGTCCAACCTTGACGGGCTATGGCTACACCTTC.

This clonotype has more than one count but fewer than ten. V usage is TRBV12-3 or TRBV12-4 and J usage is TRBJ1-5; 7 bases are a match to TRBD1. J lost 7 bases, V lost 7 bases, and 10 bases had no gene match. The CDR3 has 14 residues. The CDR3 nucleotides read TGTGCCAGCATAAAAGGGGGCAACGGGCAGCCCCAGCATTTT. Amino acid sequence: CASIKGGNGQPQHF.

This clonotype was detected only a few times. The rearrangement joins TRBV20-1 to TRBJ1-5; a weak D match, TRBD1 (5 bases). Germline-derived CDR1 and CDR2 are DFQATT and SNEGSKA (reference sequence). The CDR3 covers 15 residues. The germline V and J ends were trimmed by 4 bases and 1 base, with 14 bases remaining between them. The DNA for the CDR3 is TGCAGTGCTATTGGGGCAGGGTTGAGCAATCAGCCCCAGCATTTT. Its translation is CSAIGAGLSNQPQHF.

This clonotype has a handful of counts. The J gene is TRBJ1-1, the V gene TRBV19; D not resolved. V gave up 7 bases and J gave up 2 bases, with 5 bases separating them. This CDR3 comprises 11 residues. Per germline, CDR1 LNHDA and CDR2 SQIVND (reference sequence). DNA for the CDR3: TGTGCCAGTACCTTTAACACTGAAGCTTTCTTT. Protein sequence: CASTFNTEAFF.

The V call is TRBV20-1, the J call TRBJ1-5; the D gene is possibly TRBD1 (6 bases). This CDR3 comprises 15 residues. Trimming removed 3 bases at V and 7 bases at J, with 19 bases between. Germline CDR1 reads DFQATT; CDR2 reads SNEGSKA (reference sequence). Written as DNA, the CDR3 is TGCAGTGCTAGTGAGGTACAGGGAGGTGGCCAGCCCCAGCATTTT. Its protein product is CSASEVQGGGQPQHF.

This clonotype was seen a handful of times. The chain links TRBV7-6 to TRBJ2-2, with 7 positions matching TRBD2. In germline, CDR1 is SGHVS, CDR2 FNYEAQ. The CDR3 contains 15 residues. J gave up 4 bases and V 3 bases, and 5 bases lay outside the gene matches. The CDR3 spells CASSLIGLGTGELFF. The CDR3 region has the DNA TGTGCCAGCAGCTTGATCGGACTAGGCACCGGGGAGCTGTTTTTT. Based on the CDR3 plus reference TRBV7-6 and TRBJ2-2, the full variable domain is GAGVSQSPRYKVTKRGQDVALRCDPISGHVSLYWYRQALGQGPEFLTYFNYEAQQDKSGLPNDRFSAERPEGSISTLTIQRTEQRDSAMYRCASSLIGLGTGELFFGEGSRLTVL.

This chain uses TRBV6-1 with TRBJ2-1; the D gene is possibly TRBD1 (6 bases). Trimming shortened V by 0 bases and J by 4 bases, and 16 bases separated the two germline ends. Germline-derived CDR1 and CDR2 are MNHNS and SASEGT. This CDR3 is 17 amino acids long. The CDR3 coding sequence is TGTGCCAGCAGTGAAGCGGGGACCGCCACAGGGTACAATGAGCAGTTCTTC. As protein: CASSEAGTATGYNEQFF.

The rearrangement uses TRBV20-1 and TRBJ2-3, with 8 nucleotides matching TRBD2. Looked up from germline, CDR1 is DFQATT and CDR2 is SNEGSKA (reference sequence). There are 15 residues in the CDR3. With 6 bases clipped from V and 3 bases from J, the junction kept 11 bases outside the gene matches. CDR3 DNA: TGCAGTGCGCGGACCCCAGCGGGGGTGACAGATACGCAGTATTTT. Translation gives CSARTPAGVTDTQYF.

The chain recombines TRBV3-1 with TRBJ1-5; D call uncertain. CDR3 length: 14 residues. The germline V and J ends were trimmed by 1 base and 10 bases, with 14 bases remaining between them. CDR1 and CDR2 from the germline V gene are LGHDT and YNNKEL (reference sequence). The CDR3 protein is CASSQALARVPQHF. The CDR3 nucleotides are TGTGCCAGCAGCCAAGCACTAGCTAGGGTACCCCAGCATTTT. The entire variable domain, with the rest obtained from reference TRBV3-1 and TRBJ1-5, is as follows: DTAVSQTPKYLVTQMGNDKSIKCEQNLGHDTMYWYKQDSKKFLKIMFSYNNKELIINETVPNRFSPKSPDKAHLNLHINSLELGDSAVYFCASSQALARVPQHFGDGTRLSIL.

The CDR3 region is CASSLGGTLWTDTQYF. In DNA, the CDR3 is TGTGCCAGCAGCTTAGGAGGGACTCTTTGGACAGATACGCAGTATTTT. V is TRBV7-2 and J is TRBJ2-3; D might be TRBD2 (6 bases). Trimming removed 1 base at V and 3 bases at J, with 14 bases between. The CDR3 contains 16 residues. From germline, CDR1 is SGHTA and CDR2 FQGNSA.